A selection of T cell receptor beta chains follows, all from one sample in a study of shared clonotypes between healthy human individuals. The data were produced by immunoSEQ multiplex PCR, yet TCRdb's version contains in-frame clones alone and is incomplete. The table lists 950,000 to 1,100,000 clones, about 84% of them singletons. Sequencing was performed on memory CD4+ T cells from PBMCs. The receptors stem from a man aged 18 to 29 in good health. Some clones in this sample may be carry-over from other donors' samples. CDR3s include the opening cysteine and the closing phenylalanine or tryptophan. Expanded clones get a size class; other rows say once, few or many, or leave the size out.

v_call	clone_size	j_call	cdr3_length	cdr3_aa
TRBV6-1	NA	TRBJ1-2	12	CASSTDGRRYTF
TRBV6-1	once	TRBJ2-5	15	CASSRPPGQGKTQYF
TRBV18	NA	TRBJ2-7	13	CASSDGRSYEQYF
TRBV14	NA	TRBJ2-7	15	CASSQGPGRYDEQYF
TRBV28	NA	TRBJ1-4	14	CASSLGTGSEKLFF
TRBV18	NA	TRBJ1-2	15	CASSPPRGGATGYTF
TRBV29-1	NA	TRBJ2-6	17	CSVEFSLAGAGANVLTF
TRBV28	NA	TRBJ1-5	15	CASRTGQGVDQPQHF
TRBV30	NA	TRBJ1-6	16	CACPAGGSSYNSPLHF
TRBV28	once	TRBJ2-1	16	CASSLWREGRYNEQFF
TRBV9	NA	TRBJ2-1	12	CASSGGHSEQFF
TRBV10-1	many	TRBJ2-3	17	CASSDSYRGLRTDTQYF
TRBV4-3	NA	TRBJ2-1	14	CASSRLAGVYEQFF
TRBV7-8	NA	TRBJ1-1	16	CASSLASGQGDTEAFF
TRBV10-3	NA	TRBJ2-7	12	CAISEGTGEQYF
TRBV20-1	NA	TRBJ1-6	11	CSARAWGPLHF
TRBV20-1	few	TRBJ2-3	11	CSGTPSDTQYF
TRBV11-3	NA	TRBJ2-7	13	CASSPNSRGEQYF
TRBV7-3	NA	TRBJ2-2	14	CASSRLNRAGELFF
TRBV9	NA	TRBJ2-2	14	CASSVELGSGELFF
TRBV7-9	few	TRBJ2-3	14	CASSLTSGTDTQYF
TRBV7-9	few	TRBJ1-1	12	CASSFHASEAFF
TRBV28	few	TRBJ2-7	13	CASSLRGTYEQYF
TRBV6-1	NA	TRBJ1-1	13	CASSESQLTEAFF
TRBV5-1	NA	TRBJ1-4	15	CASSLESATNEKLFF
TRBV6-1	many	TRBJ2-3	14	CASKSFPGTDTQYF
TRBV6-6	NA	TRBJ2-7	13	CASSYSFGSEQYF
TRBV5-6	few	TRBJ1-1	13	CASSKRQRTEAFF
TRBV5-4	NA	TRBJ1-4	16	CASSRQGDPTNEKLFF
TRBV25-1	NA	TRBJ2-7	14	CASRQSGIYYEQYF
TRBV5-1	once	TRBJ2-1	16	CASSPGVGSAGNEQFF
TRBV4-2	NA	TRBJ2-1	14	CASSLAGTYNEQFF
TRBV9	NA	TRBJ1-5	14	CASSTLGFGQPQHF
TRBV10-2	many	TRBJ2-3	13	CASKLAGDHTQYF
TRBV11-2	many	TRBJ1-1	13	CASSFYATGEAFF
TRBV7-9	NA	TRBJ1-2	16	CASSFSRTGANYGYTF
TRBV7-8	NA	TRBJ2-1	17	CASSLAGAGGWYNEQFF
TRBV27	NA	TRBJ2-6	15	CASTSPSSGANVLTF
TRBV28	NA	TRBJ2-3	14	CASSPQGAVNTQYF
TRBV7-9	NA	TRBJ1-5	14	CASSPVYSNQPQHF
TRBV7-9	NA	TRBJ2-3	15	CASSSRTGTSGTQYF
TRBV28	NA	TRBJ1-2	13	CASSSPTVTSYTF
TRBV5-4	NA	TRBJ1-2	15	CASSKGQGPYYGYTF
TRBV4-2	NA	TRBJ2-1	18	CASSYRTSGRIGYNEQFF
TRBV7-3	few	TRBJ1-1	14	CASSSTTTGSAAFF
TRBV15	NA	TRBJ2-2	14	CATSFGVATGELFF
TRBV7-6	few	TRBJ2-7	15	CASSLGTSSSYEQYF
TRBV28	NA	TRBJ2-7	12	CASTLNSYEQYF
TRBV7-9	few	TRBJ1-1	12	CAAEGLYTEAFF
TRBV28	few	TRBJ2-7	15	CASRSPRDRATEQYF